This T cell receptor beta chain was captured by sequencing in a study of beta chain features in type 1 diabetes. Concerning this clone itself: This may stem from a read error, because a much larger clone lies one nucleotide away.

Every bit of the isolated RNA underwent reverse transcription, so sequencing read expressed TCRB transcripts. Only in-frame clones appear in the TCRdb table, and some are missing; sequencing was by immunoSEQ multiplex PCR. The sample lists 160,000 or so clones, around 10% occurring once. V lost 4 bases to trimming and J lost 5 bases, with 4 bases between them. Germline V CDR1 and CDR2: MNHEY, SVGAGI. This CDR3 spans 11 amino acids. The rearrangement uses TRBV6-5 and TRBJ2-3; no definite D call. This receptor was identified in a man aged 18 to 30 in good health. The source material was central memory CD4+ T cells from blood. The CDR3 DNA reads TGTGCCAGCAGTTGGGAAGATACGCAGTATTTT. It encodes CASSWEDTQYF.